The 20 T cell receptor beta chains below all came from one sample that was sequenced in a study of shared clonotypes between healthy human individuals. Assay used: immunoSEQ multiplex PCR; TCRdb lists only in-frame clones, some missing. Here the sample spans approximately 2.5 million clones, 85% to 95% being singletons. Sequencing was done on a sample of naive CD4+ T cells sorted from blood. Subset given: CD45RA+ positively selected. The source is a man between 18 and 29 years old in good health.

This rearrangement joins TRBV29-1 to TRBJ2-3; unclear D gene. The CDR3 covers 13 residues. Germline V gives CDR1 SQVTM, CDR2 ANQGSEA. V dropped 5 bases and J dropped 3 bases, with 12 bases sitting between them. CDR3 amino acids: CSVRALLTDTQYF. CDR3 sequence (DNA): TGCAGCGTTCGGGCCCTGTTAACAGATACGCAGTATTTT.

The chain couples TRBV28 to TRBJ1-2, with TRBD1 as a possible D gene (5 bases). From germline, CDR1 is MDHEN and CDR2 SYDVKM. The CDR3 loop spans 13 amino acids. V was shortened by 6 bases and J by 0 bases, with 8 bases between the two germline ends. The CDR3 nucleotides read TGTGCCAGCAGAGGGGTAGCTAACTATGGCTACACCTTC. It yields the protein CASRGVANYGYTF.

CDR3 nucleotide sequence: TGTGCCAGCAGCCCGACCGGACAGGGAGAGCAGTACTTC. This encodes CASSPTGQGEQYF. This rearrangement joins TRBV7-2 to TRBJ2-7, with TRBD1 identical over 8 bases. CDR1 and CDR2 from the germline V gene are SGHTA and FQGNSA. The ends lost 5 bases at V and 7 bases at J; junction bases unmatched: 7. The CDR3 is 13 residues long.

The V gene is TRBV10-2, the J gene TRBJ2-7; the D gene is possibly TRBD2 (5 bases). Germline CDR1 is WSHSY and CDR2 is SAAADI. This CDR3 is 13 amino acids long. Trimming pared 4 bases from V and 2 bases from J, leaving 9 bases between. The CDR3 nucleotides are TGCGCCAGCAGTGTCGGGGAAACCTACGAGCAGTACTTC. It is translated as CASSVGETYEQYF.

The chain combines TRBV5-4 with TRBJ2-2, with TRBD1 matching 8 bases. Germline V gene sequence: CDR1 SGHNT, CDR2 YYREEE (reference sequence). The junction had 10 bases not matched to a gene; V was cut back by 4 bases and J by 5 bases. This CDR3 has 16 amino acids. The CDR3 sequence is CASSPSSGGLTGELFF. The CDR3, as DNA: TGTGCCAGCAGCCCTAGCTCAGGGGGCTTAACCGGGGAGCTGTTTTTT. Full variable domain (rest looked up from reference TRBV5-4 and TRBJ2-2): ETGVTQSPTHLIKTRGQQVTLRCSSQSGHNTVSWYQQALGQGPQFIFQYYREEENGRGNFPPRFSGLQFPNYSSELNVNALELDDSALYLCASSPSSGGLTGELFFGEGSRLTVL.

CDR3 sequence reads: CASKRVARDETQYF. The CDR3 DNA is TGTGCCAGCAAAAGGGTAGCGAGAGACGAGACCCAGTACTTC. The chain links TRBV27 to TRBJ2-5; tentative D call: TRBD2 (5 bases). Germline V lookup: CDR1 MNHEY, CDR2 SMNVEV (reference sequence). V was pared by 7 bases and J by 5 bases, with 17 bases between. This CDR3 is built from 14 residues.

This sequence joins TRBV5-1 and TRBJ2-7, with D tentatively TRBD1 or TRBD2 (6 bases each). Trimming removed 1 base from V and 2 bases from J, with 10 bases in between. This CDR3 spans 14 amino acids. The germline CDR1 and CDR2 sequences are SGHRS and YFSETQ. The CDR3 coding sequence is TGCGCCAGCAGCTTGAGGGGGGAAGCCTACGAGCAGTACTTC. It is translated as CASSLRGEAYEQYF.

V and J are TRBV21-1 and TRBJ1-2; the DNA was not compared with TRBD1, the D call given in the table. TRBV21-1 is a known pseudogene. The CDR3 loop spans 15 amino acids. The CDR3 nucleotides read TGTGCCAGCAGAGTCCACAGGGGACGGGGGCTCGGCTACACCTTC. As protein: CASRVHRGRGLGYTF.

The gene calls are TRBV10-3 and TRBJ2-2; 8 positions agree with TRBD2. CDR1 is ENHRY, CDR2 SYGVKD, per germline. The CDR3 has 13 amino acids. Trimming took 10 bases from V and 7 from J; bases not matched to a gene: 8. The CDR3 region is CATRTSSGGELFF. The CDR3 DNA is TGTGCCACGAGGACTAGCTCGGGCGGGGAGCTGTTTTTT.

This clone was counted a single time. CDR3 protein: CAWSGVGRGTEAFF. The CDR3 DNA reads TGTGCCTGGAGTGGGGTCGGCAGGGGCACTGAAGCTTTCTTT. The rearrangement links TRBV30 to TRBJ1-1; TRBD1 might be the D (6 bases). Germline V lookup: CDR1 GTSNPN, CDR2 SVGIG (reference sequence). Deletions cut 1 base from V and 4 bases from J, with 13 bases between. The CDR3 extends over 14 amino acids.

The rearrangement joins TRBV27 to TRBJ2-3; 9 bases are a match to TRBD2. The germline V gene has CDR1 MNHEY and CDR2 SMNVEV (reference sequence). This CDR3 contains 16 residues. With V trimmed by 4 bases and J by 7 bases, 12 bases remained unmatched. The CDR3 loop is CASSSSAASGKYTQYF. The CDR3, as DNA: TGTGCCAGCAGTTCATCGGCGGCTAGCGGGAAATATACGCAGTATTTT.

The gene calls are TRBV5-1 and TRBJ2-5; D gene uncertain. Trimming took 0 bases from V and 3 from J, leaving 12 bases between them. The CDR3 runs to 15 residues. From germline, CDR1 is SGHRS and CDR2 YFSETQ. The CDR3 DNA is TGCGCCAGCAGCTTGGTGGTCAGATTAAAAGAGACCCAGTACTTC. This encodes CASSLVVRLKETQYF.

CDR3 DNA: TGTGCCAGCAGGACTATGGGACAGGGGATTTCACCCCTCCACTTT. Translated, it gives CASRTMGQGISPLHF. This chain uses TRBV28 with TRBJ1-6, with 10 bases identical to TRBD1. In germline, CDR1 is MDHEN, CDR2 SYDVKM. This CDR3 is 15 amino acids long. The junction had 8 bases not matched to a gene; V was cut back by 6 bases and J by 9 bases.

Worth noting for this clone: This CDR3 is also generated by other DNA sequences in the sample. V usage is TRBV6-5 and J usage is TRBJ2-6; D may be TRBD2 (6 bases). Per the germline V gene, CDR1 is MNHEY and CDR2 is SVGAGI. V lost 2 bases to trimming and J lost 1 base, with 6 bases between them. The CDR3 is made up of 15 amino acids. The CDR3 DNA sequence: TGTGCCAGCAGTTACGGGGGGTCTGGGGCCAACGTCCTGACTTTC. Protein: CASSYGGSGANVLTF.

The sample holds one count of this clone. V gene TRBV27 combines with J gene TRBJ2-7; tentative D call: TRBD1 (6 bases). V lost 3 bases and J lost 2, with 14 bases in between. The V gene's germline CDR1 is MNHEY and CDR2 SMNVEV (reference sequence). This CDR3 comprises 15 residues. The CDR3 loop reads CASSLGHTAAYEQYF. For the CDR3, the DNA is TGTGCCAGCAGTTTGGGACACACAGCCGCCTACGAGCAGTACTTC.

This clone appeared a single time. The chain uses TRBV6-1 and TRBJ1-6; 8 bases map to TRBD1. Germline V lookup: CDR1 MNHNS, CDR2 SASEGT. V lost 4 bases and J lost 7; bases outside the gene matches: 6. The CDR3 consists of 15 residues. The CDR3 here is CASSVQGARNSPLHF. DNA of the CDR3: TGTGCCAGCAGTGTGCAGGGGGCGAGGAATTCACCCCTCCACTTT.

This clone appeared once. This chain links TRBV7-3 with TRBJ1-2; 8 positions match TRBD1. The CDR3 consists of 15 residues. V lost 2 bases to trimming and J lost 4 bases; unmatched junction nucleotides: 6. Per germline, CDR1 SGHTA and CDR2 FQGTGA. In DNA, the CDR3 is TGTGCCAGCAGCTTAGGGCCAGGGGGCGTCTATGGCTACACCTTC. It is translated as CASSLGPGGVYGYTF.

The genes are TRBV18 and TRBJ2-1; 7 bases are shared with TRBD2. V shed 9 bases and J 5 bases; nucleotides not matched to a gene: 7. Germline V gives CDR1 KGHSH, CDR2 LQKENI. CDR3 length: 13 amino acids. The CDR3 DNA is TGTGCCAGTCGTGCTGGGGGGGACAATGAGCAGTTCTTC. It encodes CASRAGGDNEQFF.

The chain has TRBV6-1 and TRBJ2-5, with D possibly being TRBD1 or TRBD2 (5 bases each). This CDR3 contains 13 residues. V lost 2 bases to trimming and J lost 10 bases, with 14 bases between them. Germline V gene lookup returns CDR1 MNHNS and CDR2 SASEGT. The CDR3, as DNA: TGTGCCAGCAGTGAACAAGGGGACGCACGCCAGTACTTC. This sequence encodes CASSEQGDARQYF.

This clone occurred a few times. This sequence joins TRBV5-1 and TRBJ1-1; D unclear. The CDR3 sequence is 14 residues long. Germline V gene sequence: CDR1 SGHRS, CDR2 YFSETQ. V gave up 4 bases and J gave up 1 base, with 11 bases separating them. The CDR3 coding sequence is TGCGCCAGCAGCCCGGGCTTCGCGAACACTGAAGCTTTCTTT. Encoded protein: CASSPGFANTEAFF.